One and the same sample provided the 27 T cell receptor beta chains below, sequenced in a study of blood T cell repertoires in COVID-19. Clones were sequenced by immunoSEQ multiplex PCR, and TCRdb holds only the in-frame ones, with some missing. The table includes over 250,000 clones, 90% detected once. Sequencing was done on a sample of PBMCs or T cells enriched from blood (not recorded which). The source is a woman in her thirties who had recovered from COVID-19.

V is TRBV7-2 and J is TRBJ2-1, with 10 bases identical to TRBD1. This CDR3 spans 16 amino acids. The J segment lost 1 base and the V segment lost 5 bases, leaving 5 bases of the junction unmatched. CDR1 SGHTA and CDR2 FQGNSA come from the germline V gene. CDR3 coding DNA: TGTGCCAGCAGCGACTGGGGACAGGGGTCCTACAATGAGCAGTTCTTC. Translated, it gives CASSDWGQGSYNEQFF.

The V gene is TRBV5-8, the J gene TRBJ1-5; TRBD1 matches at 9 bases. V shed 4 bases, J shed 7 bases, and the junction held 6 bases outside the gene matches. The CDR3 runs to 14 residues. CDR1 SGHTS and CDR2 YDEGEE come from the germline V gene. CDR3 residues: CASSRTGANQPQHF. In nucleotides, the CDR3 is TGTGCCAGCAGCCGGACAGGGGCTAACCAGCCCCAGCATTTT.

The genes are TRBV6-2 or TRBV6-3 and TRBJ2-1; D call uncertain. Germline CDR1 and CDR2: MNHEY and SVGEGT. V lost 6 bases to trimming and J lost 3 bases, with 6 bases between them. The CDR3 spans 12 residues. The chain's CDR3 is CASSSLYNEQFF. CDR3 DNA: TGTGCCAGCAGCTCTCTCTACAATGAGCAGTTCTTC.

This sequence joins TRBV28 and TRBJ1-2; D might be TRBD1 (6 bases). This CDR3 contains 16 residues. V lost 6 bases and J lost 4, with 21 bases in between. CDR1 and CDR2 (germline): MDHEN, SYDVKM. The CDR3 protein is CASSPSLGQGLYGYTF. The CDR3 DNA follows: TGTGCCAGCAGCCCTTCTCTAGGGCAGGGGCTCTATGGCTACACCTTC.

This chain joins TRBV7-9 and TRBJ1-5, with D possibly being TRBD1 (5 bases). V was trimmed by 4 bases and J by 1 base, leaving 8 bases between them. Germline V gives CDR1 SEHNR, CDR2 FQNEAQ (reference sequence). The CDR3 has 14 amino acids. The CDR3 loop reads CASSYGGSNQPQHF. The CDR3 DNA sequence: TGTGCCAGCAGCTATGGGGGGAGCAATCAGCCCCAGCATTTT.

The CDR3, as DNA: TGTGCCAGCAGTCCCCCGGCCGGGAGTGGCTACGAGCAGTACTTC. It yields the protein CASSPPAGSGYEQYF. The chain is built from TRBV28 and TRBJ2-7, with D maybe TRBD2 (6 bases). V was pared by 5 bases and J by 3 bases, with 17 bases between. The CDR3 is 15 residues long. Germline-derived CDR1 and CDR2 are MDHEN and SYDVKM.

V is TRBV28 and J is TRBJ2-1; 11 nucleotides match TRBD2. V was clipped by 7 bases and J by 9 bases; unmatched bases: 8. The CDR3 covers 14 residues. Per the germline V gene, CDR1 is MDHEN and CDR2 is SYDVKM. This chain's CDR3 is CASKRGLAGGEQFF. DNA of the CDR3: TGTGCCAGCAAAAGAGGGCTAGCGGGGGGTGAGCAGTTCTTC.

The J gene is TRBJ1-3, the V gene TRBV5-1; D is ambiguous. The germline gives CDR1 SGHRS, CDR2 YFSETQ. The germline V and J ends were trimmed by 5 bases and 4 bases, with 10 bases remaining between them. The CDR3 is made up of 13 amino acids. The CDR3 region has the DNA TGCGCCAGCAGTCCGGGAGGAGGAAACACCATATATTTT. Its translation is CASSPGGGNTIYF.

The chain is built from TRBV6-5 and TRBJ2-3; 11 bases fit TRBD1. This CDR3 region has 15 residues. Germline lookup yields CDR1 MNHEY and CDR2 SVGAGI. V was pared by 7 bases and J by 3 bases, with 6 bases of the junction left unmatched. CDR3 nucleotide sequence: TGTGCCAGCAATAAAGGACAGGGGGCTACAGATACGCAGTATTTT. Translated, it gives CASNKGQGATDTQYF.

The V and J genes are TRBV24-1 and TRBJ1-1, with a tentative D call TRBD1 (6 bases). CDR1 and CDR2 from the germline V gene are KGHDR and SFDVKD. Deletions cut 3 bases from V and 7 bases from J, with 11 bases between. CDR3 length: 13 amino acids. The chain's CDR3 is CATSDRTADEAFF. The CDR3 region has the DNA TGTGCCACCAGTGATAGGACAGCCGATGAAGCTTTCTTT.

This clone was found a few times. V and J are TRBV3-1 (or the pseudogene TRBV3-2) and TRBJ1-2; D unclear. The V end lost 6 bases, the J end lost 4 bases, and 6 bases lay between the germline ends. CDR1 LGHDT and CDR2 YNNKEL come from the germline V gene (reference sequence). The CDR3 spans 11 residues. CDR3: CASRSSYGYTF. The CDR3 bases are TGTGCCAGCAGATCGAGCTATGGCTACACCTTC.

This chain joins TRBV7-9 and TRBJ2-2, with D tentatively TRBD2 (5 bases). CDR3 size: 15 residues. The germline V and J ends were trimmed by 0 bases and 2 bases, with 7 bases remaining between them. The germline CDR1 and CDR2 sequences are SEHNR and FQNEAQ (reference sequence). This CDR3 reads CASSLAGANTGELFF. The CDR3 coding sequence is TGTGCCAGCAGCTTAGCGGGAGCCAACACCGGGGAGCTGTTTTTT.

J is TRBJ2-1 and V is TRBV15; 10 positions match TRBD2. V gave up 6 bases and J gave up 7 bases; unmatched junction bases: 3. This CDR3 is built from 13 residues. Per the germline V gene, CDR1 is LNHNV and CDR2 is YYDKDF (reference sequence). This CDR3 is CATRVAGGNEQFF. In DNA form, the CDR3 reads TGTGCCACCAGGGTAGCGGGAGGTAATGAGCAGTTCTTC.

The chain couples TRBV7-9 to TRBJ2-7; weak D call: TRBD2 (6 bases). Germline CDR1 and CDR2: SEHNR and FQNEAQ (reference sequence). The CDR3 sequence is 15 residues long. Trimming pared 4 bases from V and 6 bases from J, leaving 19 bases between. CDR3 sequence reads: CASSSRDSLTSEQYF. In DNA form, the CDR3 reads TGTGCCAGCAGCTCCCGGGACTCTCTAACCAGCGAGCAGTACTTC.

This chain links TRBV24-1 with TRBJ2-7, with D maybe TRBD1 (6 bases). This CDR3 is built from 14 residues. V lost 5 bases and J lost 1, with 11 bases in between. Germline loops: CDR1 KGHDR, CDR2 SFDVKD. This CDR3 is CATSARTESYEQYF. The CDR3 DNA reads TGTGCCACCAGTGCCAGGACAGAATCCTACGAGCAGTACTTC.

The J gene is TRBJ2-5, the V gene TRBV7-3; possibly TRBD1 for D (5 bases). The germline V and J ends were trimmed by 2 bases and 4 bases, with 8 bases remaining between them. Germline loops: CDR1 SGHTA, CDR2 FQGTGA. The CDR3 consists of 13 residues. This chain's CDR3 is CASSLGRGETQYF. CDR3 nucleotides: TGTGCCAGCAGCTTAGGAAGGGGAGAGACCCAGTACTTC.

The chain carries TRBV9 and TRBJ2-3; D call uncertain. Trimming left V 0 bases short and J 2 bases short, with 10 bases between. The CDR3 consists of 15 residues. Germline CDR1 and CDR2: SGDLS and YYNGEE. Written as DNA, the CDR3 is TGTGCCAGCAGCGTAGGGGTTAGCTTCACAGATACGCAGTATTTT. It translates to CASSVGVSFTDTQYF.

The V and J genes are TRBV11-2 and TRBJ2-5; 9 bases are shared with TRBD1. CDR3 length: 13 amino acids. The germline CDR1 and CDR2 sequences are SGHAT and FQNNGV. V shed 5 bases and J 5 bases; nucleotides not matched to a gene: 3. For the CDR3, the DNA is TGTGCCAGCAGCGCGGACAGGGGCGAGACCCAGTACTTC. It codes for CASSADRGETQYF.

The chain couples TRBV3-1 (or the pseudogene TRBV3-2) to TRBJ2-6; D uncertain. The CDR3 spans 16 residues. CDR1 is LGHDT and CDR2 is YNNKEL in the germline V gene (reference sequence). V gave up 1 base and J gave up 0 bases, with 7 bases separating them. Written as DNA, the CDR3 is TGTGCCAGCAGCCAAGTAGAAAGCTCTGGGGCCAACGTCCTGACTTTC. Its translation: CASSQVESSGANVLTF.

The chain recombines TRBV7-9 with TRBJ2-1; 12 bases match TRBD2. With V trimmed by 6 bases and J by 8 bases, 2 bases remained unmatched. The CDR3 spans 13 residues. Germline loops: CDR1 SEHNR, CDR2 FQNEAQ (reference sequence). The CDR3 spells CASRTSGSDEQFF. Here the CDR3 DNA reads TGTGCCAGCAGGACTAGCGGGAGCGATGAGCAGTTCTTC.

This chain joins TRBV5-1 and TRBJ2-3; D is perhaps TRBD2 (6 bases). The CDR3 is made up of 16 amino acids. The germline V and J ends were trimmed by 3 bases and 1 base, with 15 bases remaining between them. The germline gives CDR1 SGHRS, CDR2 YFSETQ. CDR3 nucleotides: TGCGCCAGCAGCTGGACGGGAGCAATTGGCACAGATACGCAGTATTTT. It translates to CASSWTGAIGTDTQYF.

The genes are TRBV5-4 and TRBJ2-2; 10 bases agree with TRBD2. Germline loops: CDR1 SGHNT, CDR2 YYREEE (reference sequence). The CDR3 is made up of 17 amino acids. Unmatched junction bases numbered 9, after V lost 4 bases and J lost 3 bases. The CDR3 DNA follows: TGTGCCAGCAGCCACCTCCCTAGCGGGAGTGACACCGGGGAGCTGTTTTTT. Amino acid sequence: CASSHLPSGSDTGELFF.

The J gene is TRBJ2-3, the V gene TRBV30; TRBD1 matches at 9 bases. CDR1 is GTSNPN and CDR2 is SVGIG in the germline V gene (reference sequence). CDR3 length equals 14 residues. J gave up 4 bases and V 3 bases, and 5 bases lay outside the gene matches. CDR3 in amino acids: CAWRQGQGADTQYF. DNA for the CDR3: TGTGCCTGGAGACAGGGACAGGGCGCAGATACGCAGTATTTT.

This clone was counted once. The CDR3 protein is CASSQAGLAGSSSTDTQYF. Written as DNA, the CDR3 is TGCGCCAGCAGCCAAGCTGGACTAGCGGGCTCTTCTAGCACAGATACGCAGTATTTT. The chain recombines TRBV4-3 with TRBJ2-3; 11 nucleotides match TRBD2. CDR1 LGHNA and CDR2 YSLEER come from the germline V gene. Trimming cost V 1 base and J 0 bases; bases outside gene matches: 9. This CDR3 comprises 19 residues.

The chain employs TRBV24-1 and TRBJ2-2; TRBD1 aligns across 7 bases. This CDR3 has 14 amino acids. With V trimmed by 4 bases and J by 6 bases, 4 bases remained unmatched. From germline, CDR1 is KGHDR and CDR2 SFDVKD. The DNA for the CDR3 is TGTGCCACCAGTGAGCCACAGGGGTCCGGGGAGCTGTTTTTT. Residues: CATSEPQGSGELFF.

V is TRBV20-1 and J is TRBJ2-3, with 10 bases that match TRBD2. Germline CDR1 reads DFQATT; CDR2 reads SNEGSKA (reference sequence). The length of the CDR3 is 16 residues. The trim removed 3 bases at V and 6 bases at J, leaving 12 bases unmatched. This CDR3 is CSASRLAGVYLDTQYF. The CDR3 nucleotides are TGCAGTGCTAGTCGTCTAGCGGGAGTATATCTTGATACGCAGTATTTT.

The CDR3 spells CASSEGTGTRINSYEQYF. CDR3 bases: TGTGCCAGCAGTGAAGGGACAGGAACCCGAATTAACTCCTACGAGCAGTACTTC. The J gene is TRBJ2-7, the V gene TRBV2, with 7 bases matching TRBD1. The germline CDR1 and CDR2 sequences are SNHLY and FYNNEI. The V and J ends lost 1 base and 0 bases, in that order; junction bases with no gene match: 12. This CDR3 is built from 18 residues.